Listed here are 11 T cell receptor beta chains from one sample, sequenced in a study of blood T cell repertoires in COVID-19. Generated by immunoSEQ multiplex PCR, the TCRdb table keeps only in-frame clones and is missing some. The sample has hundreds of thousands of clones; 80% to 90% are singletons. The sequenced material came from peripheral blood. The receptor set was obtained from a woman in her thirties or forties with active or convalescent COVID-19.

The genes are TRBV30 and TRBJ1-1, with 10 bases fitting TRBD1. The CDR3 loop spans 17 amino acids. V shed 7 bases, J shed 4 bases, and the junction held 18 bases outside the gene matches. Germline V CDR1 and CDR2: GTSNPN, SVGIG (reference sequence). CDR3 nucleotide sequence: TGTGCCTACTACCTGGGACAGGGGTCCTATTCGGGCACTGAAGCTTTCTTT. Amino acid sequence: CAYYLGQGSYSGTEAFF.

The V gene is TRBV18, the J gene TRBJ2-1; D is unclear. The CDR3 sequence is 14 residues long. Trimming removed 8 bases at V and 0 bases at J, with 11 bases between. CDR1 is KGHSH and CDR2 is LQKENI in the germline V gene. DNA of the CDR3: TGTGCCAGCACCATGGCTTCCTCCTACAATGAGCAGTTCTTC. This sequence encodes CASTMASSYNEQFF.

This clone was recorded only once. V gene TRBV5-4 combines with J gene TRBJ1-1; 9 bases are a match to TRBD1. The V segment lost 3 bases and the J segment 1 base; nucleotides outside the gene matches: 1. The germline V gene has CDR1 SGHNT and CDR2 YYREEE (reference sequence). The CDR3 runs to 14 residues. The CDR3 sequence: CASSSGQGNTEAFF. The CDR3 nucleotides read TGTGCCAGCAGCTCGGGACAGGGGAACACTGAAGCTTTCTTT.

The chain combines TRBV9 with TRBJ1-5, with 10 bases aligning to TRBD1. Germline assignment: CDR1 SGDLS and CDR2 YYNGEE. Unmatched junction bases numbered 6, after V lost 3 bases and J lost 6 bases. The CDR3 runs 15 residues. In DNA, the CDR3 is TGTGCCAGCAGCGCAGGGACAGGGGAGGCTCAGCCCCAGCATTTT. Its protein product is CASSAGTGEAQPQHF. Variable domain in full (rest from reference TRBV9 and TRBJ1-5): DSGVTQTPKHLITATGQRVTLRCSPRSGDLSVYWYQQSLDQGLQFLIQYYNGEERAKGNILERFSAQQFPDLHSELNLSSLELGDSALYFCASSAGTGEAQPQHFGDGTRLSIL.

This clone appeared a few times. This sequence joins TRBV3-1 (or the pseudogene TRBV3-2) and TRBJ2-7, with D tentatively TRBD2 (6 bases). Trimming took off 4 bases at V and 1 base at J, with 14 bases between the two ends. CDR3 length: 15 residues. From germline, CDR1 is LGHDT and CDR2 YNNKEL (reference sequence). The CDR3 loop reads CASSRGSGVSYEQYF. The CDR3 bases are TGTGCCAGCAGCCGTGGTAGCGGAGTTTCCTACGAGCAGTACTTC.

The CDR3 sequence: CASSPSPTVLQETQYF. The DNA for the CDR3 is TGTGCCAGCTCACCATCCCCGACAGTCCTGCAAGAGACCCAGTACTTC. The V and J genes are TRBV18 and TRBJ2-5, with D possibly being TRBD1 (5 bases). V was shortened by 2 bases and J by 2 bases, with 15 bases between the two germline ends. Germline lookup yields CDR1 KGHSH and CDR2 LQKENI. The CDR3 has 16 amino acids.

This clone was recorded a few times. The chain uses TRBV4-1 and TRBJ1-1, with a possible D match to TRBD1 (6 bases). CDR3 length: 14 residues. The V end was cut by 1 base, the J end by 8 bases, with 14 bases between. The germline CDR1 and CDR2 sequences are MGHRA and YSYEKL. As DNA, the CDR3 is TGCGCCAGCAGCCAAGTTGATAGGGGGTTGGAAGCTTTCTTT. Translating it yields CASSQVDRGLEAFF.

Notes on this clone: An end of the junction differs from the germline gene, which may be a read error. CDR3 sequence (DNA): TGTGCCCGCAGGGGGGGGGCTGGGACCAAACTTGGGGAAAAACTGTTTTTT. It translates to CARRGGAGTKLGEKLFF. The V call is TRBV28, the J call TRBJ1-4; 7 bases line up with TRBD1. The germline V gene has CDR1 MDHEN and CDR2 SYDVKM. The CDR3 length is 17 residues.

The V and J genes are TRBV9 and TRBJ1-1; D is unclear. The CDR3 is 15 amino acids. The V gene's germline CDR1 is SGDLS and CDR2 YYNGEE. V was clipped by 0 bases and J by 6 bases, with 15 bases between them. CDR3 DNA: TGTGCCAGCAGCGTAGGGGCAGGCTTTGCCGCTGAAGCTTTCTTT. This gives the protein CASSVGAGFAAEAFF.

In this sample, this clone turned up once. The chain joins TRBV18 to TRBJ2-1; 9 bases match TRBD2. The CDR3 totals 16 residues. Trimming at V came to 2 bases and at J to 0 bases, leaving 2 bases not matched to a gene. Germline V lookup: CDR1 KGHSH, CDR2 LQKENI. In DNA, the CDR3 is TGTGCCAGCTCACCAAGCGGGGGGTCCTCCTACAATGAGCAGTTCTTC. Translating gives CASSPSGGSSYNEQFF.

About this clone: At the DNA level, this CDR3 is encoded by other sequences in the same sample as well. The genes are TRBV5-1 and TRBJ2-1; 14 bases agree with TRBD2. Germline CDR1 is SGHRS and CDR2 is YFSETQ. The CDR3 totals 15 residues. V trimming: 3 bases; J trimming: 6 bases; junction bases outside the gene matches: 2. In DNA, the CDR3 is TGCGCCAGCAGCTCGGGACTAGCGGGAGCCAATGAGCAGTTCTTC. This codes for CASSSGLAGANEQFF.